This T cell receptor (beta chain) was sequenced in a study of blood T cell repertoires in COVID-19. Overall study: The United States, Italy and Spain were the sources of the acute and convalescent COVID-19 samples. PBMCs, B-cell-depleted T cells, or T cells provided the cDNA or gDNA that made up the material.

Sequenced by immunoSEQ multiplex PCR; TCRdb stores in-frame clones only, minus some. This repertoire shows under 150,000 clones, about nine tenths found once; its top ten account for 10%. With 6 bases clipped from V and 1 base from J, the junction kept 3 bases outside the gene matches. The CDR3 loop spans 14 amino acids. CDR1 and CDR2 from the germline V gene are MNHEY and SVGAGI. Input material: peripheral blood. The J gene is TRBJ2-1, the V gene TRBV6-5, with 7 bases aligning to TRBD1. The TCR originated in a man in his forties or fifties with active or convalescent COVID-19. DNA for the CDR3: TGTGCCAGCAGCGGGACAGCATCCTACAATGAGCAGTTCTTC. Protein product: CASSGTASYNEQFF.